This T cell receptor beta chain was retrieved from a study of T cell changes during pregnancy in multiple sclerosis. Clones were read by immunoSEQ multiplex PCR, and TCRdb kept only the in-frame ones, dropping some. The sample holds 65,000 to 90,000 clones, around nine tenths seen once. Source: peripheral blood, taken in the second trimester of pregnancy. The clonotype originates from a female donor with multiple sclerosis, enrolled in a pregnancy study.

The CDR3 DNA reads TGTGCCAGTAGTATAGGGGCCCTGGATCAGCCCCAGCATTTT. Translating gives CASSIGALDQPQHF. The rearrangement joins TRBV19 to TRBJ1-5; D gene ambiguous. The CDR3 is 14 amino acids. V lost 1 base and J 5 bases, leaving 9 bases between the germline ends. Germline lookup yields CDR1 LNHDA and CDR2 SQIVND (reference sequence).